Reported below is one TCR beta chain. Using immunoSEQ multiplex PCR, the repertoire was profiled, and TCRdb retains in-frame clones only, with some absent. There are approximately 360,000 clones in the sample; 85% to 90% occur only once, and 6.5% lies in the top ten. V was trimmed by 7 bases and J by 4 bases, leaving 19 bases between them. This CDR3 contains 14 residues. Germline V gives CDR1 SQVTM, CDR2 ANQGSEA. This specimen comes from a study of blood T cell repertoires in COVID-19. Overall study: Acute and convalescent COVID-19 specimens originated in the United States, Italy and Spain. Nucleic acid was either cDNA or gDNA, and it came from T cells, B-cell-depleted T cells, or PBMCs.

The clonotype comes from a man between 18 and 29 years old with active or convalescent COVID-19. The chain has TRBV29-1 and TRBJ1-1; D remains unclear. Sequenced: peripheral blood. The CDR3 is CSATHGSSITEAFF. The CDR3 DNA reads as TGCAGCGCTACACATGGTTCCTCGATCACTGAAGCTTTCTTT.